The 6 T cell receptor beta chains below all came from one sample that was sequenced in a study of cytomegalovirus exposure and HLA in healthy donors. The PCR ran on 60 Vbeta and 13 Jbeta primers. Profiling relied on immunoSEQ multiplex PCR, and the TCRdb table lists in-frame clones only, not all of them. The sample lists about 160,000 clones, about 75% occurring once. The source material was PBMCs. The receptors come from a woman aged 45 to 65 in good health and CMV-seropositive.

The V call is TRBV5-6, the J call TRBJ2-2, with TRBD1 as a possible D gene (6 bases). This CDR3 is 17 amino acids long. Between the trimmed V and J ends, which lost 4 bases and 4 bases, there was a span of 20 bases. Germline-derived CDR1 and CDR2 are SGHDT and YYEEEE. CDR3 bases: TGTGCCAGCAGCCTGCAGTTGTTCCGCAGGGGCACCGGGGAGCTGTTTTTT. It encodes CASSLQLFRRGTGELFF.

This clone turned up a few times. This rearrangement joins TRBV2 to TRBJ1-1, with TRBD1 as a possible D gene (6 bases). Looked up from germline, CDR1 is SNHLY and CDR2 is FYNNEI. CDR3 length: 13 residues. Trimming removed 6 bases from V and 4 bases from J, with 12 bases in between. The CDR3, as DNA: TGTGCCAGCAGCGCAACAGGGATCACTGAAGCTTTCTTT. Translated, it gives CASSATGITEAFF.

This chain joins TRBV7-2 and TRBJ1-1, with a weak D call TRBD1 (5 bases). The germline V and J ends were trimmed by 5 bases and 10 bases, with 17 bases remaining between them. The CDR3 has 13 residues. The germline V gene has CDR1 SGHTA and CDR2 FQGNSA. CDR3 DNA sequence: TGTGCCAGCAGCCCGAAACAGGTCGCCGGAGCTTTCTTT. It specifies CASSPKQVAGAFF.

V usage is TRBV10-1 and J usage is TRBJ1-2, with TRBD1 matching over 11 bases. CDR1 is WNHNN and CDR2 is SYGVQD in the germline V gene (reference sequence). The CDR3 extends over 19 amino acids. V shed 5 bases, J shed 4 bases, and the junction held 18 bases outside the gene matches. The CDR3 coding sequence is TGCGCCAGCAGTATCCGGGCCAAGGGGACAGGGGGTATTAGCTATGGCTACACCTTC. Translating gives CASSIRAKGTGGISYGYTF.

This clone was found a few times. V is TRBV5-5 and J is TRBJ2-2; 7 bases match TRBD1. Germline values: CDR1 SGHKS, CDR2 YYEKEE (reference sequence). The CDR3 runs 16 residues. The trim removed 1 base at V and 3 bases at J, leaving 6 bases unmatched. DNA of the CDR3: TGTGCCAGCAGCTTGATAGAGACAGGGTACACCGGGGAGCTGTTTTTT. Encoded protein: CASSLIETGYTGELFF.

This clone was found once. The chain couples TRBV4-1 to TRBJ1-5; tentatively, D is TRBD1 (5 bases). This CDR3 is built from 15 residues. Trimming shortened V by 4 bases and J by 6 bases, and 16 bases separated the two germline ends. Germline lookup yields CDR1 MGHRA and CDR2 YSYEKL. The CDR3 bases are TGCGCCAGCAGCCCCCAGGACAATTTCGGTCAGCCCCAGCATTTT. It specifies CASSPQDNFGQPQHF.